Detailed here is one T cell receptor (beta chain). A few counts support this clone. Its cognate antigen has yet to be identified. Nothing much larger sits one base from this clone, and base qualities are not available. The record originates from a study of Tregs in tolerant kidney transplant recipients (dated by TCRdb to between 2018 and 2021). The study in broad terms: Transplants used related donors with nonmyeloablative bone marrow transplantation; mixed chimerism was transient in the human trials. The study used TCRbeta sequencing to identify donor-specific regulatory T cells before combined kidney and bone marrow transplantation, then tracked those cells after transplant. The study at large found these results: The most biologically relevant and donor-specific TCRbeta repertoire appeared to be identified by expanding Tregs with activated donor B cells. For some patients, the PCR primers changed as time went on, which meant samples from those patients could not be compared with one another at the nucleotide level. Donor-specific Treg expansion was found to exceed global Treg expansion in tolerant patients, suggesting antigen-driven rather than nonspecific expansion. Because only a small number of patients were included, the study had limitations, and the results will need to be validated in larger populations as well as under other immunosuppression protocols. Although technical replication error seemed to be minimal, the question of biological reproducibility was not addressed directly.

For TCRbeta CDR3 sequencing, genomic DNA from the sorted cells was extracted using the QIAGEN DNeasy Blood and Tissue Kit. High-throughput TCRbeta CDR3 sequencing was carried out commercially through immunoSEQ, with PCR amplification with bias correction and internal controls included. The study's processing was this. Unique productive TCRbeta sequences were defined by CDR3 nucleotide sequence where primers matched, and otherwise by CDR3 amino acid sequence together with Vbeta and Jbeta genes. To correct sorting error, sequences shared between sorted populations at a frequency ratio of 2:1 or less were removed; the rest were assigned to the higher population. A sequence counted as donor-reactive if, in CFSE-low cells, the sequence had a frequency of at least 0.01% and was expanded at least 5-fold compared with unstimulated cells. Jensen-Shannon divergence calculated on the top 100 TCRbeta sequences ranked by frequency was used to measure repertoire divergence. When a sample had multiple sequencing runs, each run was corrected for sorting error separately and the runs were then pooled. TCRdb took over this immuneACCESS table, retaining in-frame rearrangements with V and J assigned. Such tables are incomplete; in checked studies, under half of the missing clones stem from an unresolved V gene, and the remainder is unexplained. The V and J calls and clone size were taken over from that table, and D and trimming were inferred from the DNA. Present in this sample are tens of thousands of clones, around nine tenths of which were seen just once. The ten most abundant clones make up more than 0.35% of the sample.

The time point tag for this specimen amounts to: blood sample drawn before combined kidney and bone marrow transplant. Unstimulated Tregs (CD4+CD25+CD127-), CD4+ non-Tregs (CD4+CD25-), CD4 and CD8 cells were FACS-sorted from thawed PBMCs. The patients were a few recipients of combined kidney and bone marrow transplants from the ITN036ST trial, and samples were available only from these trial subjects. Healthy control blood was processed by Ficoll density gradient to PBMCs and cryopreserved; patient PBMCs were collected before and after transplant. Based on the germline V gene (reference sequence), the CDR1 and CDR2 sequences are MNHNY and SVGAGI. V is trimmed back by 6 bases and J by 0 bases, and the junction contains 6 bases that no gene match accounts for. The CDR3 spans 16 residues, from the cysteine through the phenylalanine. Of all the DNA, just the CDR3 is kept, 48 bases in frame from base 1.

The origin of this receptor is a human donor who received a combined kidney and bone marrow transplant. The material sequenced was CD4+ T cells from blood, taken before the transplant. The receptor chain draws on TRBV6-6 and TRBJ1-4, with TRBD1 identical over 8 junction bases. The DNA reads TGTGCCAGCAGGCGGGGACAGGCGGCAACTAATGAAAAACTGTTTTTT. This gives the protein CASRRGQAATNEKLFF.